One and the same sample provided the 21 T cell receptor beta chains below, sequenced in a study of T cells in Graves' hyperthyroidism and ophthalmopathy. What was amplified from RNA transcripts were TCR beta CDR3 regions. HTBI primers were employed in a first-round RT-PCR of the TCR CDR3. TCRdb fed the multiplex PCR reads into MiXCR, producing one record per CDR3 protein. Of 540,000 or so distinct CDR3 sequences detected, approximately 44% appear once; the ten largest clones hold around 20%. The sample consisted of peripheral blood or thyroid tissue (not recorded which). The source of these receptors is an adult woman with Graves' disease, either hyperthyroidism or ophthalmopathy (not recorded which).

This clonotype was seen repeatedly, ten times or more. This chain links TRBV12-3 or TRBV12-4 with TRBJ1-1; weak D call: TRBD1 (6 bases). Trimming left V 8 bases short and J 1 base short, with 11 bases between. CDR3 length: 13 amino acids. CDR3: CASHTDRNTEAFF. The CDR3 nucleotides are TGTGCCAGCCACACGGACAGGAACACTGAAGCTTTCTTT.

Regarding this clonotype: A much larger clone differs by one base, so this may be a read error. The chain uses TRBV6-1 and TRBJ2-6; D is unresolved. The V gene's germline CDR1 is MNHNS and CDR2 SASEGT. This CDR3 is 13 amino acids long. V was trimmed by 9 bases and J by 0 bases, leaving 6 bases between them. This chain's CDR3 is CARGFSGANVLTF. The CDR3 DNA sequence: TGTGCCAGGGGGTTCTCTGGGGCCAACGTCCTGACTTTC.

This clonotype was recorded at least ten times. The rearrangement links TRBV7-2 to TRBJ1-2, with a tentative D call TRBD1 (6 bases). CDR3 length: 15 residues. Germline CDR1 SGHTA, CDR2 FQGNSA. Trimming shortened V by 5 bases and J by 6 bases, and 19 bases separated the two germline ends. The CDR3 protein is CASSRRPQGGDGYTF. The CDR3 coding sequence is TGTGCCAGCAGCCGACGACCACAAGGGGGAGATGGCTACACCTTC.

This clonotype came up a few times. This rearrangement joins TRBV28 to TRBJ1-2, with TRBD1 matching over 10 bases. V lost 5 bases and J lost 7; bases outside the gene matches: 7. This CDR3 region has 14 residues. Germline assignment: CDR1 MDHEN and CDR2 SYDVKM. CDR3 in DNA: TGTGCCAGCAGTATCGGGACAGGGGTTTTTGGCTACACCTTC. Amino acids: CASSIGTGVFGYTF.

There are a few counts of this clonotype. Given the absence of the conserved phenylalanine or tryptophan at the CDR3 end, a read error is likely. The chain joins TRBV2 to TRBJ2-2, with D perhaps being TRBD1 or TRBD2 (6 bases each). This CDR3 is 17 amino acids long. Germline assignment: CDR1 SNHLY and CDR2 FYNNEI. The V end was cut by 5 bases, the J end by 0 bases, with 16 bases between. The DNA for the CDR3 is TGTGCCAGCAGTATTTTCGGGGGCGGAGCGAACACCGGGGAGCTGTTTTCT. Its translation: CASSIFGGGANTGELFS.

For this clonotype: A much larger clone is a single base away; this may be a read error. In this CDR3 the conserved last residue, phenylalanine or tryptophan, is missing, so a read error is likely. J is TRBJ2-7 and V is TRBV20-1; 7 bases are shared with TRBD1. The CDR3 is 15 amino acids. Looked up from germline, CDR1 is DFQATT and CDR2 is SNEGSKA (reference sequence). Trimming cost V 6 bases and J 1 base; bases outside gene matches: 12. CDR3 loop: CSAIRPGQPSYEQYL. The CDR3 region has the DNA TGCAGTGCGATCCGGCCGGGACAGCCTTCCTACGAGCAGTACCTC.

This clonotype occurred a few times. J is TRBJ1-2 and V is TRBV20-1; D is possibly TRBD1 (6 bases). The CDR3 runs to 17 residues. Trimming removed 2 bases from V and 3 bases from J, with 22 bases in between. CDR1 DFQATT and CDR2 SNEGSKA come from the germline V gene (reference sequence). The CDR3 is CSARPRSGAGPYYGYTF. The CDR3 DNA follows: TGCAGTGCTAGACCTAGATCGGGGGCAGGGCCGTACTATGGCTACACCTTC.

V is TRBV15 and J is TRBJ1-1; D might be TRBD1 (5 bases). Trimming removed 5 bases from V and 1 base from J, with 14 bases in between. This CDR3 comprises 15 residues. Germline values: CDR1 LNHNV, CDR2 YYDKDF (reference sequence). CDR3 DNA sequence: TGTGCCACCAGCCTCGATCGCAGGGCGAACACTGAAGCTTTCTTT. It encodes CATSLDRRANTEAFF.

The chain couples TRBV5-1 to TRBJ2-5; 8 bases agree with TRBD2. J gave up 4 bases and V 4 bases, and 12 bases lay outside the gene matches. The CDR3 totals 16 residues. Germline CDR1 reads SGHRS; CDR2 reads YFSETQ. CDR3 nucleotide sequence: TGCGCCAGCAGCCAAGGGGAGCGGGAGATCGGAGAGACCCAGTACTTC. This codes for CASSQGEREIGETQYF.

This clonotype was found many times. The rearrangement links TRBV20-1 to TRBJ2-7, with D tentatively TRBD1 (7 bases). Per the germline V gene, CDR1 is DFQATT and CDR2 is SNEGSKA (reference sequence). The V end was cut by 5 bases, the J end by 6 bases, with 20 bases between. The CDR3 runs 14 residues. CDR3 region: CSAPGGQSAREQYF. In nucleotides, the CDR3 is TGCAGTGCTCCAGGGGGGCAGTCCGCGCGCGAGCAGTACTTC.

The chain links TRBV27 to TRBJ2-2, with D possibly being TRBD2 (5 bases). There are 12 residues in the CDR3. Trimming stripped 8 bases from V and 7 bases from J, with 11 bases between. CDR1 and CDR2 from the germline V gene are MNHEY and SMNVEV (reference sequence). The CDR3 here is CASWAGIGELFF. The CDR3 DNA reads TGTGCCAGCTGGGCGGGCATCGGGGAGCTGTTTTTT.

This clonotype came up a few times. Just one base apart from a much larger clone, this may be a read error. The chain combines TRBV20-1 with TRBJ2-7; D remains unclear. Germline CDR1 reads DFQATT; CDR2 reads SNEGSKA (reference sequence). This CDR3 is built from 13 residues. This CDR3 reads CSATPQQTYEHYF. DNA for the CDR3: TGCAGTGCTACACCCCAACAAACCTACGAGCACTACTTC.

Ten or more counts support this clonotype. In DNA, the CDR3 is TGTGCCAGCGTCGACAGGAGAGGTGGAAACACCATATATTTT. This gives the protein CASVDRRGGNTIYF. This chain links TRBV7-2 with TRBJ1-3; possible D gene TRBD1, 6 bases. V gave up 8 bases and J gave up 3 bases, with 14 bases separating them. Germline values: CDR1 SGHTA, CDR2 FQGNSA. CDR3 length: 14 amino acids.

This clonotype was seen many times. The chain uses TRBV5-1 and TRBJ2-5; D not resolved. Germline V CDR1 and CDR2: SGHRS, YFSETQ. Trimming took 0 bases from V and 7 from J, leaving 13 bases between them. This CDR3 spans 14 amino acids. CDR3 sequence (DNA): TGCGCCAGCAGCTTGGGTCGGGCAGAGAGGACCCAGTACTTC. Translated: CASSLGRAERTQYF.

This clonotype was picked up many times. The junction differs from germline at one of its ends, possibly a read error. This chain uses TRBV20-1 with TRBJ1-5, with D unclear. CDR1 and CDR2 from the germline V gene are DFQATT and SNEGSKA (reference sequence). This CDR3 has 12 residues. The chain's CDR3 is CSASDDDQAQHF. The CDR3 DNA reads TGCAGTGCTAGCGATGATGATCAGGCCCAGCATTTT.

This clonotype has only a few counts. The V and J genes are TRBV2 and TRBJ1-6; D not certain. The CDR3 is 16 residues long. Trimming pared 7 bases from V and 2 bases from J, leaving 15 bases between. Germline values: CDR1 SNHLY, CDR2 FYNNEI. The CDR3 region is CASTPGENAYNSPLHF. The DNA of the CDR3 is TGTGCCAGCACCCCCGGGGAGAACGCCTATAATTCACCCCTCCACTTT.

CDR3 DNA sequence: TGTGCCATCAGTGAGGGGGAGCTGAGGGAGACCCAGTACTTC. Translated, it gives CAISEGELRETQYF. The V and J genes are TRBV10-3 and TRBJ2-5, with D perhaps matching TRBD2 (5 bases). Germline V gene sequence: CDR1 ENHRY, CDR2 SYGVKD. The CDR3 runs 14 residues. Trimming removed 2 bases from V and 5 bases from J, with 12 bases in between.

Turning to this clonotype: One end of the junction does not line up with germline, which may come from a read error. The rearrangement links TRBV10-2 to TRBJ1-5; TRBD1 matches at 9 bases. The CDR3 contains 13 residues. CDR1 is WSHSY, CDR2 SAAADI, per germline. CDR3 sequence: CASGTGWDQPQHF. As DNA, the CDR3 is TGTGCCAGCGGGACAGGGTGGGATCAGCCCCAGCATTTT.

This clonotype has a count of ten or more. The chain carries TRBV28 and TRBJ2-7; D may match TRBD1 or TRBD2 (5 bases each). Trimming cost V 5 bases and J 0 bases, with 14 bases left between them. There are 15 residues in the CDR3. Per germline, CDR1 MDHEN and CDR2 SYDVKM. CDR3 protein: CASSSPAGSSYEQYF. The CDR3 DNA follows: TGTGCCAGCAGTAGCCCAGCAGGGAGCTCCTACGAGCAGTACTTC.

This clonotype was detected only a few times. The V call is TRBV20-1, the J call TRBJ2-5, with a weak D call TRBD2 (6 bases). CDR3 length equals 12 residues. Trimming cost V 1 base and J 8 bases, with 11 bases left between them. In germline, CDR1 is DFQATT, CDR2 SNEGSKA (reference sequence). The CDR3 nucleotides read TGCAGTGCTAGAGGGAGGGAGAGTACCCAGTACTTC. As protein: CSARGRESTQYF.

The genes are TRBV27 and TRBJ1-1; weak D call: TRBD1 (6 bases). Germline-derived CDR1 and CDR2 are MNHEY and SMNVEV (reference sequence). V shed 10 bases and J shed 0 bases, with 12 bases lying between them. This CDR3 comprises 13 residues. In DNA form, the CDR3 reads TGTGCCACCCGGGGGCCCATGAACACTGAAGCTTTCTTT. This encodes CATRGPMNTEAFF.